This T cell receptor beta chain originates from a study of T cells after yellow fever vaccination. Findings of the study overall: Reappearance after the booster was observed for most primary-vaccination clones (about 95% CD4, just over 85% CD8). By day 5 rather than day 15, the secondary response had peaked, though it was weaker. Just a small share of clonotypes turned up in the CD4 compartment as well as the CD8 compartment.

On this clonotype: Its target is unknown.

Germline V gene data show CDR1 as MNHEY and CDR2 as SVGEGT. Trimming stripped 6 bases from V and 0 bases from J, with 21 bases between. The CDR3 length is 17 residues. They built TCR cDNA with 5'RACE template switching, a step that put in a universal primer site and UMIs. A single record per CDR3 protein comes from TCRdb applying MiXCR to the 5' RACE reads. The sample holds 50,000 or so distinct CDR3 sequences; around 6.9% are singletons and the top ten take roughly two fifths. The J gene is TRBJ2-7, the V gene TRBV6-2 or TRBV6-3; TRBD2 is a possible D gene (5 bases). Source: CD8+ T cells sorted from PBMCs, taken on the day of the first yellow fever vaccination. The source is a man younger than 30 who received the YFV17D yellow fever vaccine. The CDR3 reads CASSPGLGEPGSYEQYV. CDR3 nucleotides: TGTGCCAGCAGCCCTGGTCTCGGGGAGCCGGGCTCCTACGAGCAGTACGTC.